These T cell receptor beta chains were read from a single sample in a study of CD8 T cells in Susac syndrome. TCRdb re-analysed the immunoSEQ multiplex PCR reads in MiXCR, keeping a single row per CDR3 protein. The repertoire holds 70,000 to 100,000 distinct CDR3 sequences, just under 95% seen once, with around 0.34% in the top ten. Sequenced material: CD8+ T cells from PBMCs. The receptors originated from a human donor in good health. Each CDR3 is given with its conserved first and last residue. Only some rows state a clone size, as once, few, many or a class for expanded clones.

clone_size: -; j_call: TRBJ2-5; v_call: TRBV9; cdr3_aa: CASSVEGGVVYF
clone_size: -; j_call: TRBJ2-3; v_call: TRBV7-8; cdr3_aa: CASSQDRVTDTQYF
clone_size: -; j_call: TRBJ2-2; v_call: TRBV7-9; cdr3_aa: CASSAPWDRGPNTGELFF
clone_size: -; j_call: TRBJ2-7; v_call: TRBV7-9; cdr3_aa: CASSLGVDEQYF
clone_size: -; j_call: TRBJ2-2; v_call: TRBV9; cdr3_aa: CASSVGSTGELFF
clone_size: few; j_call: TRBJ2-7; v_call: TRBV29-1; cdr3_aa: CSVEGLAGRNEQYF
clone_size: -; j_call: TRBJ2-7; v_call: TRBV2; cdr3_aa: CASSGAGIPYEQYF
clone_size: -; j_call: TRBJ2-1; v_call: TRBV16; cdr3_aa: CASSQSGGNEQFF
clone_size: -; j_call: TRBJ1-5; v_call: TRBV5-6; cdr3_aa: CASSLGPISNQPQHF
clone_size: once; j_call: TRBJ1-2; v_call: TRBV6-5; cdr3_aa: CASSYLGGLTQYTF
clone_size: -; j_call: TRBJ1-2; v_call: TRBV2; cdr3_aa: CASRETGGFDGYTF
clone_size: -; j_call: TRBJ1-4; v_call: TRBV12-3/TRBV12-4; cdr3_aa: CASSLPGYRRGATNEKLFF
clone_size: once; j_call: TRBJ2-7; v_call: TRBV7-8; cdr3_aa: CASSLDGGVEQYF
clone_size: -; j_call: TRBJ2-3; v_call: TRBV30; cdr3_aa: CAWSVLAGSGTDTQYF
clone_size: -; j_call: TRBJ2-5; v_call: TRBV29-1; cdr3_aa: CSVESRQETQYF
clone_size: -; j_call: TRBJ2-1; v_call: TRBV7-9; cdr3_aa: CASSQPGQGAEGNEQFF
clone_size: -; j_call: TRBJ1-4; v_call: TRBV7-2; cdr3_aa: CASSLADRGENEKLFF
clone_size: -; j_call: TRBJ2-7; v_call: TRBV6-5; cdr3_aa: CASSYNGRDEQYF
clone_size: -; j_call: TRBJ2-2; v_call: TRBV9; cdr3_aa: CASSVGGDTGELFF
clone_size: -; j_call: TRBJ2-2; v_call: TRBV7-3; cdr3_aa: CASSLNPTRAWNTGELFF
clone_size: once; j_call: TRBJ2-7; v_call: TRBV3-1; cdr3_aa: CASSQQGQGVYEQYF
clone_size: -; j_call: TRBJ1-3; v_call: TRBV21-1; cdr3_aa: CASREGNTIYF
clone_size: -; j_call: TRBJ2-5; v_call: TRBV2; cdr3_aa: CASSASEETQYF
clone_size: -; j_call: TRBJ2-7; v_call: TRBV29-1; cdr3_aa: CSVRVPPYEQYF
clone_size: -; j_call: TRBJ1-1; v_call: TRBV29-1; cdr3_aa: CSVEDNRNTEAFF
clone_size: -; j_call: TRBJ2-5; v_call: TRBV3-1; cdr3_aa: CASSQSADPQETQYF
clone_size: -; j_call: TRBJ2-2; v_call: TRBV7-9; cdr3_aa: CASSFVLAGAGELFF
clone_size: -; j_call: TRBJ1-1; v_call: TRBV7-9; cdr3_aa: CASSLGERMNTEAFF
clone_size: -; j_call: TRBJ2-5; v_call: TRBV29-1; cdr3_aa: CSVQSVALRGPRRGETQYF
clone_size: -; j_call: TRBJ2-7; v_call: TRBV2; cdr3_aa: CASSSIRDNSYEQYF
clone_size: -; j_call: TRBJ1-2; v_call: TRBV9; cdr3_aa: CASSAQGGGYTF
clone_size: -; j_call: TRBJ2-1; v_call: TRBV6-1; cdr3_aa: CASSEATSGGAEQFF
clone_size: once; j_call: TRBJ2-7; v_call: TRBV6-5; cdr3_aa: CASSYGQGGTYEQYF
clone_size: -; j_call: TRBJ1-2; v_call: TRBV14; cdr3_aa: CASSPGQLYGYTF
clone_size: -; j_call: TRBJ2-1; v_call: TRBV3-1; cdr3_aa: CASSQRTSGGAYNEQFF
clone_size: -; j_call: TRBJ1-2; v_call: TRBV3-1; cdr3_aa: CASSQVLPGEEPPNYGYTF
clone_size: -; j_call: TRBJ2-7; v_call: TRBV4-1; cdr3_aa: CASSHSTGSTYEQYF
clone_size: -; j_call: TRBJ2-7; v_call: TRBV20-1; cdr3_aa: CSVEDRGSYEQYF
clone_size: -; j_call: TRBJ2-3; v_call: TRBV20-1; cdr3_aa: CSARDSESTDTQYF
clone_size: -; j_call: TRBJ2-3; v_call: TRBV24-1; cdr3_aa: CATSDISGADTQYF
clone_size: -; j_call: TRBJ2-2; v_call: TRBV9; cdr3_aa: CASSHGQGSNTGELFF
clone_size: -; j_call: TRBJ2-2; v_call: TRBV9; cdr3_aa: CASSVVGGELFF
clone_size: once; j_call: TRBJ2-7; v_call: TRBV19; cdr3_aa: CASSPGQFWRDEQYF
clone_size: -; j_call: TRBJ2-7; v_call: TRBV3-1; cdr3_aa: CASSLGLASYEQYF
clone_size: -; j_call: TRBJ2-5; v_call: TRBV3-1; cdr3_aa: CASSVRWGGAHQETQYF
clone_size: -; j_call: TRBJ1-5; v_call: TRBV5-1; cdr3_aa: CASSLRGSPTQPQHF
clone_size: -; j_call: TRBJ2-5; v_call: TRBV27; cdr3_aa: CASSLIGSGGETQYF
clone_size: -; j_call: TRBJ2-5; v_call: TRBV11-2; cdr3_aa: CASSLVDGLLAETQYF